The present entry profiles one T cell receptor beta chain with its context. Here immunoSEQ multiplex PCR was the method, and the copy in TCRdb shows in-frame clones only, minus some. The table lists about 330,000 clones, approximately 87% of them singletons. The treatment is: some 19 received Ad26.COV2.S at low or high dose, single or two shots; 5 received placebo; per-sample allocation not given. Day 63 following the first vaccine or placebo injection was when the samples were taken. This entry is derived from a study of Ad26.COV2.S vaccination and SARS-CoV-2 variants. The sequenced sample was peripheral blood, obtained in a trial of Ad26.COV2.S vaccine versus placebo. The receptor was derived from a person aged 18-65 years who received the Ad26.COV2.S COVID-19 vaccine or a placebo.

CDR3 sequence: CASSLEDTQYF. The CDR3 DNA follows: TGTGCCAGCAGCTTAGAGGATACGCAGTATTTT. This sequence joins TRBV7-9 and TRBJ2-3; D not certain. Trimming left V 1 base short and J 6 bases short, with 2 bases between. The CDR3 is made up of 11 amino acids. CDR1 and CDR2 (germline): SEHNR, FQNEAQ (reference sequence). The whole variable domain, remainder taken from reference TRBV7-9 and TRBJ2-3, is DTGVSQNPRHKITKRGQNVTFRCDPISEHNRLYWYRQTLGQGPEFLTYFQNEAQLEKSRLLSDRFSAERPKGSFSTLEIQRTEQGDSAMYLCASSLEDTQYFGPGTRLTVL.